These T cell receptor beta chains were read from a single sample in a study of blood T cell repertoires in COVID-19. Here immunoSEQ multiplex PCR was the method, and the copy in TCRdb shows in-frame clones only, minus some. The data hold about 50,000 clones, with 65% to 90% observed a single time. The sample was peripheral blood. Receptor source: a human donor in a cohort sampled during active COVID-19. CDR3s include the opening cysteine and the closing phenylalanine or tryptophan. The order of the fields is V gene, CDR3 length, D gene, clone size, J gene, CDR3 DNA, CDR3 protein. A D gene is named only where the DNA matches it firmly. Size tells how often a clone was seen (once, few, many) or the class of an expanded clone, and some rows leave it out.

V: TRBV5-4; length: 12; D: .; size: .; J: TRBJ2-5; DNA: TGTGCCAGCGCACAGAACCAAGAGACCCAGTACTTC; CDR3: CASAQNQETQYF
V: TRBV2; length: 16; D: TRBD1; size: .; J: TRBJ2-2; DNA: TGTGCCAGCGCAGGGGGAGCGGCTACGAACACCGGGGAGCTGTTTTTT; CDR3: CASAGGAATNTGELFF
V: TRBV18; length: 15; D: .; size: .; J: TRBJ2-7; DNA: TGTGCCAGCTCACCACCATCGAGTAAGGGGTACGAGCAGTACTTC; CDR3: CASSPPSSKGYEQYF
V: TRBV19; length: 15; D: TRBD2; size: .; J: TRBJ2-1; DNA: TGTGCCAGTAGTGCCCTAGCGGGAGGGAACAATGAGCAGTTCTTC; CDR3: CASSALAGGNNEQFF
V: TRBV5-1; length: 13; D: .; size: .; J: TRBJ2-7; DNA: TGCGCCAGCAGCTTGGATGGGAGCTACGAGCAGTACTTC; CDR3: CASSLDGSYEQYF
V: TRBV15; length: 13; D: .; size: .; J: TRBJ2-1; DNA: TGTGCCACCACACGGGAGAGCTACAATGAGCAGTTCTTC; CDR3: CATTRESYNEQFF
V: TRBV29-1; length: 15; D: TRBD2; size: once; J: TRBJ2-3; DNA: TGCAGCGTCATGATGACTAGCGGCAGCACAGATACGCAGTATTTT; CDR3: CSVMMTSGSTDTQYF
V: TRBV9; length: 15; D: TRBD2; size: .; J: TRBJ2-1; DNA: TGTGCCAGCAGCGTAGGCGGGAGCTGGGACAATGAGCAGTTCTTC; CDR3: CASSVGGSWDNEQFF
V: TRBV5-4; length: 16; D: .; size: .; J: TRBJ2-7; DNA: TGTGCCAGCAGCTTGGCGTCGGGAAAAGTAACCTACGAGCAGTACTTC; CDR3: CASSLASGKVTYEQYF
V: TRBV4-2; length: 17; D: TRBD2; size: .; J: TRBJ2-5; DNA: TGTGCCAGCAGCCAAGATCGAGGGCTAGCGGCCGTAGAGACCCAGTACTTC; CDR3: CASSQDRGLAAVETQYF
V: TRBV9; length: 15; D: .; size: .; J: TRBJ2-3; DNA: TGTGCCAGCAGCGTAGCTTCCGGACACGGAGATACGCAGTATTTT; CDR3: CASSVASGHGDTQYF
V: TRBV11-3; length: 14; D: TRBD1; size: .; J: TRBJ1-4; DNA: TGTGCCAGCAGACCCGACAGGGGAGGCGAAAAACTGTTTTTT; CDR3: CASRPDRGGEKLFF
V: TRBV2; length: 14; D: .; size: few; J: TRBJ1-4; DNA: TGTGCCAGCAGTGAAGGGGGCGTAAGTGAAAAACTGTTTTTT; CDR3: CASSEGGVSEKLFF
V: TRBV24-1; length: 13; D: .; size: once; J: TRBJ2-1; DNA: TGTGCCACTGGGCCCGCCTCGGGATATGAGCAGTTCTTC; CDR3: CATGPASGYEQFF
V: TRBV7-2; length: 15; D: TRBD2; size: .; J: TRBJ2-1; DNA: TGTGCCAGCAGCTACTTAGGGACTAGCGATAATGAGCAGTTCTTC; CDR3: CASSYLGTSDNEQFF
V: TRBV28; length: 16; D: .; size: .; J: TRBJ1-3; DNA: TGTGCCAGCAGACGTCCGGGACATAGCTCTGGAAACACCATATATTTT; CDR3: CASRRPGHSSGNTIYF
V: TRBV3-1/TRBV3-2; length: 13; D: TRBD2; size: .; J: TRBJ2-7; DNA: TGTGCCAGCAGCCTAGCGGGAGGCTCCGAGCAGTACTTC; CDR3: CASSLAGGSEQYF
V: TRBV7-2; length: 14; D: TRBD1; size: .; J: TRBJ1-5; DNA: TGTGCCAGCAGCATACAGGGGCCCTATCAGCCCCAGCATTTT; CDR3: CASSIQGPYQPQHF
V: TRBV4-2; length: 18; D: TRBD2; size: .; J: TRBJ2-1; DNA: TGTGCCAGCAGCCAAGAACGAGGCGGGAGGGACATTTGGTTTGAGCAGTTCTTC; CDR3: CASSQERGGRDIWFEQFF
V: TRBV28; length: 16; D: TRBD1; size: .; J: TRBJ2-7; DNA: TGTGCCAGCAGTTCGCCTCGGGACAGGGGAAGGTACGAGCAGTACTTC; CDR3: CASSSPRDRGRYEQYF
V: TRBV28; length: 15; D: .; size: .; J: TRBJ2-7; DNA: TGTGCCAGCAGTTTACTGGGGGGTCCGTCCTACGAGCAGTACTTC; CDR3: CASSLLGGPSYEQYF
V: TRBV23-1; length: 20; D: TRBD1; size: .; J: TRBJ1-5; DNA: TGCGCCAGCAGTCATCTCTCCCGGGACAGGAGCTTAGTGAGCAATCAGCCCCAGCATTTT; CDR3: CASSHLSRDRSLVSNQPQHF
V: TRBV7-2; length: 12; D: .; size: .; J: TRBJ2-7; DNA: TGTGCCAGCACCCCCGGTTCCTACGAGCAGTACTTC; CDR3: CASTPGSYEQYF
V: TRBV4-1; length: 18; D: TRBD2; size: .; J: TRBJ2-7; DNA: TGCGCCAGCAGCCCTAATAGCGGGAGGCCAACTGACACCTACGAGCAGTACTTC; CDR3: CASSPNSGRPTDTYEQYF